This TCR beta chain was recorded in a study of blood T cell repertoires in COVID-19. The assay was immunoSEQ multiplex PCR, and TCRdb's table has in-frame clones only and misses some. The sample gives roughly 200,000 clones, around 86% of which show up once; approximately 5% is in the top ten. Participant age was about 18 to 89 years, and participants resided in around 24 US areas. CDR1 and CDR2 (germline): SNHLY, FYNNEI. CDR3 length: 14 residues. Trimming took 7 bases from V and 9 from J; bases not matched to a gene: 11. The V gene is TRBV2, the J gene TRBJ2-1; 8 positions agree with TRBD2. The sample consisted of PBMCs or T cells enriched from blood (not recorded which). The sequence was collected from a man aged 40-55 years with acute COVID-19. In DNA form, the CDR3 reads TGTGCCAGCATGAAGCGGGAGCCAGGGAGTGAGCAGTTCTTC. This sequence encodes CASMKREPGSEQFF.